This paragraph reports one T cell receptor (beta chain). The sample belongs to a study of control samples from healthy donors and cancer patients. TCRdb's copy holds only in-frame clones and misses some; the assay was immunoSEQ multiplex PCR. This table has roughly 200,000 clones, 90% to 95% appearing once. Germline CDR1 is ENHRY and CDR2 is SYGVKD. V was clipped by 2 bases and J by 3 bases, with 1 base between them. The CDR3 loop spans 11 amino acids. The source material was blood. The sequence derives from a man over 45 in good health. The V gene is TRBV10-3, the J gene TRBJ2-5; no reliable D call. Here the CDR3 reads CAISEKETQYF. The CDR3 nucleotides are TGTGCCATCAGTGAGAAAGAGACCCAGTACTTC.